This T cell receptor beta chain came from a study of blood T cell repertoires in COVID-19. As handled by the study authors: Reference gene primer amplification gave estimated nucleated cell counts. Profiled with immunoSEQ multiplex PCR; TCRdb holds only in-frame clones, not every one. V and J calls and clone size follow that table, whereas D and trimming were derived from the DNA. The data hold 100,000 to 150,000 clones, with approximately 90% observed a single time. V lost 2 bases and J lost 6; bases outside the gene matches: 8. This CDR3 region has 15 residues. Germline V gives CDR1 MDHEN, CDR2 SYDVKM.

This TCR was sampled from a man aged 50-59 years with COVID-19, enrolled during active disease. Source material: peripheral blood. J is TRBJ2-3 and V is TRBV28; 7 bases match TRBD2. In nucleotides, the CDR3 is TGTGCCAGCAGTTTAGGACTAGTGGCCCCGGATACGCAGTATTTT. This encodes CASSLGLVAPDTQYF.